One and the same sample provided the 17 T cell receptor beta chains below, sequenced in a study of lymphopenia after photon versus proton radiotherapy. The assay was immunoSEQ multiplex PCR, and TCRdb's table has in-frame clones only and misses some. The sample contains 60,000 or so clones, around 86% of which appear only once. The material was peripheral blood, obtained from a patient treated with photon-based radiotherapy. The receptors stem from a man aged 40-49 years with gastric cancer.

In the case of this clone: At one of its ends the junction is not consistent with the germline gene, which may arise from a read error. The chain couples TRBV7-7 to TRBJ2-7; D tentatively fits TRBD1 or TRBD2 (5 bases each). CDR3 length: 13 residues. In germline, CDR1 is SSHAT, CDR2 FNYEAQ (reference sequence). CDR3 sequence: CASSHRVGGEQYF. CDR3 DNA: TGTGCTAGCAGCCACCGAGTTGGGGGCGAGCAGTACTTC.

CDR3 nucleotide sequence: TGCGCCAGCAGCCAAAGGACAGGGGGAAACACTGAAGCTTTCTTT. Translated: CASSQRTGGNTEAFF. The V gene is TRBV4-3, the J gene TRBJ1-1, with 10 bases fitting TRBD1. The CDR3 spans 15 residues. V lost 2 bases, J lost 2 bases, and 2 bases stayed unmatched. CDR1 is LGHNA and CDR2 is YSLEER in the germline V gene.

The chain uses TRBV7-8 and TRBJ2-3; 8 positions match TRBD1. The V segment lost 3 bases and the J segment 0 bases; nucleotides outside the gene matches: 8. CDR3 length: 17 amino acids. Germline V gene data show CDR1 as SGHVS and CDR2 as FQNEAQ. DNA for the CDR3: TGTGCCAGCAGCTTCCGGCAGGGGGCATCAAGCACAGATACGCAGTATTTT. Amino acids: CASSFRQGASSTDTQYF.

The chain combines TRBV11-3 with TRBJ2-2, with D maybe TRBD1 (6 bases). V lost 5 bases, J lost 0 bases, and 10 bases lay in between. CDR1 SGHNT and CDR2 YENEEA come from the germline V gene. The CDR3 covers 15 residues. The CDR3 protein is CASSAGTTNTGELFF. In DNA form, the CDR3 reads TGTGCCAGCAGCGCCGGGACAACGAACACCGGGGAGCTGTTTTTT.

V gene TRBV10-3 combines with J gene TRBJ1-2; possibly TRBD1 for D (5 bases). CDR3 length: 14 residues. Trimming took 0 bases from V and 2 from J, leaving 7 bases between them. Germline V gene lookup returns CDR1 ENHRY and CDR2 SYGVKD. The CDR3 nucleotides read TGTGCCATCAGTGAGTCGGGGGAGAACTATGGCTACACCTTC. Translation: CAISESGENYGYTF.

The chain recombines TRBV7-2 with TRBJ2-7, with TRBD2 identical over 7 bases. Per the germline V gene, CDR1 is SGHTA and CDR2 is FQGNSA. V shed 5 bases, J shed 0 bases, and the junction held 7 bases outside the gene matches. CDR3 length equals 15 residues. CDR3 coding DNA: TGTGCCAGCAGCGAGACGTCTAGCGGCTCCTACGAGCAGTACTTC. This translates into CASSETSSGSYEQYF.

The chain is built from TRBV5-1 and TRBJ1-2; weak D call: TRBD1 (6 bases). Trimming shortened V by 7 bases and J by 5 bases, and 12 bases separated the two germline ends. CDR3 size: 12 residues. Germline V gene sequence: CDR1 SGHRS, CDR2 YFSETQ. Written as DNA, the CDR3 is TGCGCCAGCCAGGGGACGGGGTATGGCTACACCTTC. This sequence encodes CASQGTGYGYTF. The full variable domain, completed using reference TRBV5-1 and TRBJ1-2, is KAGVTQTPRYLIKTRGQQVTLSCSPISGHRSVSWYQQTPGQGLQFLFEYFSETQRNKGNFPGRFSGRQFSNSRSEMNVSTLELGDSALYLCASQGTGYGYTFGSGTRLTVV.

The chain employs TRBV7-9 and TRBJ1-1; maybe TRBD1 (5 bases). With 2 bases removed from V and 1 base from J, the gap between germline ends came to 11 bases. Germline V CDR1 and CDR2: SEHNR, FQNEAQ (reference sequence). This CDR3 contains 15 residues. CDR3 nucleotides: TGTGCCAGCAGCTTAAAGGGGCAGCCGAACACTGAAGCTTTCTTT. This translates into CASSLKGQPNTEAFF.

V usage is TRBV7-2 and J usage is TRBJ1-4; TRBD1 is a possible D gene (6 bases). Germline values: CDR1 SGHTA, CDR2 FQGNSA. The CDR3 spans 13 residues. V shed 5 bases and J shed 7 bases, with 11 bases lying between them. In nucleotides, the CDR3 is TGTGCCAGCAGCAACCGCAGGGGTGAAAAACTGTTTTTT. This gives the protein CASSNRRGEKLFF.

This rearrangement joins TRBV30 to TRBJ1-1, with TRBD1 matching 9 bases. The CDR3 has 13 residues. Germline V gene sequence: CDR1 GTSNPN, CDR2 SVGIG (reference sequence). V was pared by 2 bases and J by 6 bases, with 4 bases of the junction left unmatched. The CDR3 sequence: CAWSPGQGAEAFF. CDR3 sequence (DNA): TGTGCCTGGAGTCCGGGACAGGGTGCTGAAGCTTTCTTT.

The CDR3 DNA is TGCAGCGTTGATCCTTCCTACAATGAGCAGTTCTTC. It codes for CSVDPSYNEQFF. V is TRBV29-1 and J is TRBJ2-1; D gene ambiguous. This CDR3 is built from 12 residues. Between the trimmed V and J ends, which lost 3 bases and 1 base, there was a span of 4 bases. CDR1 SQVTM and CDR2 ANQGSEA come from the germline V gene.

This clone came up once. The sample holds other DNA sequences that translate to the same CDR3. DNA of the CDR3: TGTGCCAGCAGCTTGGGTGGGGCCACAGATACGCAGTATTTT. This encodes CASSLGGATDTQYF. The rearrangement uses TRBV7-3 and TRBJ2-3; a weak D match, TRBD1 (5 bases). From germline, CDR1 is SGHTA and CDR2 FQGTGA. V shed 3 bases and J shed 2 bases, with 9 bases lying between them. The CDR3 runs to 14 residues.

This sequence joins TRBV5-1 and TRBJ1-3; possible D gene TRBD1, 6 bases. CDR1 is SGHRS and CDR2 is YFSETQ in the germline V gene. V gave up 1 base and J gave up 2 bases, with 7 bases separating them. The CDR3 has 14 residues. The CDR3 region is CASSLPGAGNTIYF. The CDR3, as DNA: TGCGCCAGCAGCTTGCCAGGGGCTGGAAACACCATATATTTT.

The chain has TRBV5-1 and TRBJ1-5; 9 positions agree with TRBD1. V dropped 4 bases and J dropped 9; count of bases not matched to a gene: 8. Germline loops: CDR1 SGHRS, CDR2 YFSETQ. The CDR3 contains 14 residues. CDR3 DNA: TGCGCCAGCAGCGAAAAACAGGGGGCTGGGCCCCAGCATTTT. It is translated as CASSEKQGAGPQHF.

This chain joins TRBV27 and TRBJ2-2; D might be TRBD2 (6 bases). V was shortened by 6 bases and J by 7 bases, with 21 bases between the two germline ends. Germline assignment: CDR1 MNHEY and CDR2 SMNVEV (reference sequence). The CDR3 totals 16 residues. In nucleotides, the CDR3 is TGTGCCAGCAGATTAAATACGGGGAGGAAAGACGGGGAGCTGTTTTTT. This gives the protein CASRLNTGRKDGELFF.

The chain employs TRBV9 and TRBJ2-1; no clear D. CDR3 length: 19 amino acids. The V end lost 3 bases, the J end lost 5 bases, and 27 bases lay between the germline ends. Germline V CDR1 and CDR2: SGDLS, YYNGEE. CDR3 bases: TGTGCCAGCAGCGCTTCTTCTGGGGTCGTGCCCTCTCCCAACAATGAGCAGTTCTTC. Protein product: CASSASSGVVPSPNNEQFF.

Written as DNA, the CDR3 is TGTGCCAGCAGCTTACCGCGCAGGGACCTGACAGATACGCAGTATTTT. Translated, it gives CASSLPRRDLTDTQYF. This chain links TRBV7-9 with TRBJ2-3; either TRBD1 or TRBD2 may supply D (5 bases each). The germline V and J ends were trimmed by 2 bases and 3 bases, with 15 bases remaining between them. The CDR3 length is 16 residues. Germline V gene lookup returns CDR1 SEHNR and CDR2 FQNEAQ (reference sequence).